This is a list of T cell receptor beta chains from one sample in a study of T cell changes during pregnancy in multiple sclerosis. Profiling relied on immunoSEQ multiplex PCR, and the TCRdb table lists in-frame clones only, not all of them. This table has 40,000 to 55,000 clones, approximately 94% appearing once. Material: CD8+ T cells from peripheral blood mononuclear cells, obtained in the first trimester of pregnancy. All receptors come from a female donor with multiple sclerosis, enrolled in a pregnancy study. Each CDR3 is given with its conserved first and last residue. Each record gives: V gene, J gene, D gene, CDR3 protein. A D gene is named only where the DNA matches it firmly.

TRBV4-1	TRBJ1-5	TRBD1	CASSDGMGQVGQPQHF
TRBV14	TRBJ1-6	TRBD1	CASSQIATGPEVPLHF
TRBV2	TRBJ2-1	.	CASSSGYNEQFF
TRBV27	TRBJ1-2	TRBD1	CASSPAPGGNYGYTF
TRBV5-1	TRBJ1-1	TRBD1	CASSLTGGTEAFF
TRBV4-1	TRBJ1-3	.	CASSQDRGTGNTIYF
TRBV5-4	TRBJ2-1	TRBD2	CASMGTSGLYNEQFF
TRBV7-8	TRBJ2-7	.	CASSPGTKPYEQYF
TRBV18	TRBJ1-1	.	CASSPGQTYTEAFF
TRBV6-5	TRBJ2-1	TRBD1	CASSYSVTGGNEQFF
TRBV5-4	TRBJ2-7	TRBD1	CASSLEQGTYEQYF
TRBV27	TRBJ2-3	TRBD2	CASSLLAGTDTQYF
TRBV15	TRBJ2-1	TRBD1	CATSSGRGRNEQFF
TRBV19	TRBJ2-1	TRBD1	CASSIAVGTGLYNEQFF
TRBV5-4	TRBJ1-1	TRBD1	CASSLGDSIAEAFF
TRBV4-2	TRBJ2-1	.	CASSQGRGNEQFF
TRBV7-9	TRBJ2-2	.	CASSSPSDRTDNTGELFF
TRBV6-6	TRBJ1-1	.	CASSYSEEVNTEAFF
TRBV9	TRBJ2-1	TRBD1	CASNGGDRGPLAEQFF
TRBV7-7	TRBJ2-2	TRBD2	CASSLRTSGPNTGELFF
TRBV6-5	TRBJ2-7	.	CASSLRTDSYEQYF
TRBV11-2	TRBJ1-1	.	CASSFSLVPLDAHTEAFF
TRBV4-1	TRBJ2-1	TRBD2	CASSPDEWTSSYNEQFF
TRBV7-7	TRBJ2-3	TRBD1	CASSLGLGQAGDTQYF
TRBV7-9	TRBJ1-4	.	CASSLEGGTQGGKLFF
TRBV19	TRBJ1-2	TRBD1	CASSLITTGDGYTF
TRBV29-1	TRBJ2-1	.	CSVEDLENEQFF
TRBV6-5	TRBJ1-6	.	CASSYAENSPLHF
TRBV6-4	TRBJ2-1	TRBD1	CASSEEPGGSYNEQFF
TRBV9	TRBJ2-5	TRBD1	CASGTGLQETQYF
TRBV19	TRBJ2-1	TRBD1	CASGPGQGAYNEQFF
TRBV6-1	TRBJ2-7	.	CASSVRDLSYEQYF
TRBV5-5	TRBJ2-7	TRBD1	CASSPPGQAYEQYF
TRBV7-9	TRBJ1-2	.	CASSFQNPGGGYTF
TRBV5-4	TRBJ2-3	TRBD1	CASSLAAGTVLGTDTQYF
TRBV7-9	TRBJ1-4	.	CASSSTGTQNEKLFF
TRBV14	TRBJ1-1	.	CASSLTGNTEAFF
TRBV5-1	TRBJ1-6	.	CASSSQGENSPLHF
TRBV6-5	TRBJ2-7	TRBD2	CASSYSTSGGHYEQYF
TRBV4-1	TRBJ1-5	.	CASSPSLGAYNQPQHF
TRBV5-4	TRBJ1-5	.	CASSLSPAGNQPQHF
TRBV25-1	TRBJ1-2	.	CASSEYGGENYGYTF
TRBV5-8	TRBJ2-7	.	CASSSRTAIYEQYF
TRBV7-8	TRBJ1-2	TRBD1	CASSLAVQGGGFYGYTF